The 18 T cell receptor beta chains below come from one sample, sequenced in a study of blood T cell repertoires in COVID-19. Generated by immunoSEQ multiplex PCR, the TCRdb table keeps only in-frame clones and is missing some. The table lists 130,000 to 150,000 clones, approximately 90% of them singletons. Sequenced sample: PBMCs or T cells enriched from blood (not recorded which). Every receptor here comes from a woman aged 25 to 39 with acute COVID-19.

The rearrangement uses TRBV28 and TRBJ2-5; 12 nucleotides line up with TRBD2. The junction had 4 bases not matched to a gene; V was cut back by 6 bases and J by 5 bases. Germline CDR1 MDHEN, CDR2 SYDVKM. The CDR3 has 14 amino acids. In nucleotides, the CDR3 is TGTGCCAGCAGCCCTAGCGGGAGGGAGGAGACCCAGTACTTC. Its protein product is CASSPSGREETQYF.

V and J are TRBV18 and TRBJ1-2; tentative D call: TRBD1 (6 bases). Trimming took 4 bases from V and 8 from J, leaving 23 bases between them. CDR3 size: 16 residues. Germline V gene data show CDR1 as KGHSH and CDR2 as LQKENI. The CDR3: CASSHGPEQGRKGYTF. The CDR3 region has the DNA TGTGCCAGCTCACACGGGCCAGAACAGGGTCGAAAAGGCTACACCTTC.

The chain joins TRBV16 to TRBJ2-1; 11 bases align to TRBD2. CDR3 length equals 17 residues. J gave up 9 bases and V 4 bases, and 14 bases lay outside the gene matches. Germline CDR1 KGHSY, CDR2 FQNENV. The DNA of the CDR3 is TGTGCCAGCAGCCTGGAAATTATAGCGGGAGGGCCAGGTGAGCAGTTCTTC. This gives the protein CASSLEIIAGGPGEQFF.

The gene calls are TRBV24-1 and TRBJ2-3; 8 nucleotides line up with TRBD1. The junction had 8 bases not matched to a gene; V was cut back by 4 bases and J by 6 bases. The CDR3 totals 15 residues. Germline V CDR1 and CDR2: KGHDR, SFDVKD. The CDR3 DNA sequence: TGTGCCACCAGTGAGGACAGGGCCGGTCCGGATACGCAGTATTTT. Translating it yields CATSEDRAGPDTQYF.

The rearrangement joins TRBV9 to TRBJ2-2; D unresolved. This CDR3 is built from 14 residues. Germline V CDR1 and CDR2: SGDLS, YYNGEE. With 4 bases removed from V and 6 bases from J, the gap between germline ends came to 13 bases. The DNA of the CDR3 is TGTGCCAGCAGCCTAACGGTCCAATCCGGGGAGCTGTTTTTT. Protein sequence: CASSLTVQSGELFF.

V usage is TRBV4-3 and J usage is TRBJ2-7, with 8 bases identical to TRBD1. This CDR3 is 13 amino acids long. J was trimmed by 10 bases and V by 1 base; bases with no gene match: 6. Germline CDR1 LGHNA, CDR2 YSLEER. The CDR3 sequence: CASSQVPGQAQYF. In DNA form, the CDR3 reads TGCGCCAGCAGCCAAGTACCGGGACAGGCCCAGTACTTC.

CDR3 amino acids: CASSYLSVGGAGELFF. In DNA, the CDR3 is TGTGCCAGCAGTTACCTGAGCGTGGGAGGGGCCGGGGAGCTGTTTTTT. The chain employs TRBV6-2 or TRBV6-3 and TRBJ2-2, with TRBD2 identical over 7 bases. The trim removed 2 bases at V and 6 bases at J, leaving 9 bases unmatched. Per germline, CDR1 MNHEY and CDR2 SVGEGT. The CDR3 length is 16 residues.

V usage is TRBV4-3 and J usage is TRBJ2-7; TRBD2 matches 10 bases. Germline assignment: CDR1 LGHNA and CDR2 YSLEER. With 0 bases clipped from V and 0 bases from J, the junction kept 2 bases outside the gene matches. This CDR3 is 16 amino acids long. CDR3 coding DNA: TGCGCCAGCAGCCAAGAGCCTAGCGGGAGCTCCTACGAGCAGTACTTC. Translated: CASSQEPSGSSYEQYF.

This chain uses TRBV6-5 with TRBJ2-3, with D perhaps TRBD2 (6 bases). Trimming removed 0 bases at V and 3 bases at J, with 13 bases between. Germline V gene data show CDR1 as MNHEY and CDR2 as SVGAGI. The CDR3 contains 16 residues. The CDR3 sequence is CASSYSLATQTDTQYF. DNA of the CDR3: TGTGCCAGCAGTTACTCGCTAGCGACCCAGACAGATACGCAGTATTTT.

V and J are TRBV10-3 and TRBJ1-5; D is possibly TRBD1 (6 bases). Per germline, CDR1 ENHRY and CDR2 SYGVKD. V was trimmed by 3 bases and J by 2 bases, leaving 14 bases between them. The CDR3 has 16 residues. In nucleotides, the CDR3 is TGTGCCATCAGTGAAAGAGGGGGAGAGGGCAATCAGCCCCAGCATTTT. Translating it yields CAISERGGEGNQPQHF.

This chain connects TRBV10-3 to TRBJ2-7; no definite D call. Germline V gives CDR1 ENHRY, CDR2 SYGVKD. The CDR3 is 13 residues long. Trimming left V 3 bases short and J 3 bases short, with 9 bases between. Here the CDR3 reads CAISDGRNYEQYF. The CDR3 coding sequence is TGTGCCATCAGTGATGGCAGGAACTACGAGCAGTACTTC.

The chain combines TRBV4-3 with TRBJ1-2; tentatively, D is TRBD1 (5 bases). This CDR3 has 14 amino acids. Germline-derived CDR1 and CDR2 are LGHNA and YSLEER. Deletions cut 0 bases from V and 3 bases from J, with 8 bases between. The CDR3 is CASSQEGVHYGYTF. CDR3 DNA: TGCGCCAGCAGCCAAGAAGGGGTACACTATGGCTACACCTTC.

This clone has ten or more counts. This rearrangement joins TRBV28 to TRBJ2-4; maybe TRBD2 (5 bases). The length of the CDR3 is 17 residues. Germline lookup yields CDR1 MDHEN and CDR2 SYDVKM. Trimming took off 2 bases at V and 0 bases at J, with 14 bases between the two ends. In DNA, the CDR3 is TGTGCCAGCAGTTTAACTCGCGGACTCCTAGCCAAAAACATTCAGTACTTC. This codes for CASSLTRGLLAKNIQYF.

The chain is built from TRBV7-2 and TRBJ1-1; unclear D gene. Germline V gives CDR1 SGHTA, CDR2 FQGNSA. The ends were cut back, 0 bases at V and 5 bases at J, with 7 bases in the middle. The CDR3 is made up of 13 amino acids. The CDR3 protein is CASSLARLTEAFF. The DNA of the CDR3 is TGTGCCAGCAGCTTAGCGCGTCTGACTGAAGCTTTCTTT.

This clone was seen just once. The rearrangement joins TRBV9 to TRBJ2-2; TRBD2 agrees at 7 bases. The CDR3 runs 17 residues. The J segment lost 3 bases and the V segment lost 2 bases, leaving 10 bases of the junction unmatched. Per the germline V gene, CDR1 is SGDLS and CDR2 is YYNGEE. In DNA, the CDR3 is TGTGCCAGCAGCGTCCCACTCCGGGGGGAAGACACCGGGGAGCTGTTTTTT. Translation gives CASSVPLRGEDTGELFF.

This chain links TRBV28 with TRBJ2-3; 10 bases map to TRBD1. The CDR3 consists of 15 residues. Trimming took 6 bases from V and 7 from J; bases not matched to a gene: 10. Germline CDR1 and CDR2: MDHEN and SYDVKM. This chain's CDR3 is CASSPPGQGIHTQYF. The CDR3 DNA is TGTGCCAGCAGCCCTCCGGGACAGGGGATACATACGCAGTATTTT.

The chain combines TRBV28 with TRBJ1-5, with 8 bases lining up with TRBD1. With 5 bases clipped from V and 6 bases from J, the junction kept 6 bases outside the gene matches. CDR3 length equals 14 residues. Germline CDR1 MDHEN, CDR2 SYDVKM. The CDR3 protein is CASSPQGAGQPQHF. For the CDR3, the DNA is TGTGCCAGCAGTCCTCAGGGGGCGGGTCAGCCCCAGCATTTT. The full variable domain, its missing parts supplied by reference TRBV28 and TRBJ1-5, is DVKVTQSSRYLVKRTGEKVFLECVQDMDHENMFWYRQDPGLGLRLIYFSYDVKMKEKGDIPEGYSVSREKKERFSLILESASTNQTSMYLCASSPQGAGQPQHFGDGTRLSIL.

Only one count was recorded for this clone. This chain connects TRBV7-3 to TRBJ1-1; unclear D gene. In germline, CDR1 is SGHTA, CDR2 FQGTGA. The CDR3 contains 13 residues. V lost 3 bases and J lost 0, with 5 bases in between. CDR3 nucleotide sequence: TGTGCCAGCAGCTTTGAGTTGAACACTGAAGCTTTCTTT. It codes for CASSFELNTEAFF.